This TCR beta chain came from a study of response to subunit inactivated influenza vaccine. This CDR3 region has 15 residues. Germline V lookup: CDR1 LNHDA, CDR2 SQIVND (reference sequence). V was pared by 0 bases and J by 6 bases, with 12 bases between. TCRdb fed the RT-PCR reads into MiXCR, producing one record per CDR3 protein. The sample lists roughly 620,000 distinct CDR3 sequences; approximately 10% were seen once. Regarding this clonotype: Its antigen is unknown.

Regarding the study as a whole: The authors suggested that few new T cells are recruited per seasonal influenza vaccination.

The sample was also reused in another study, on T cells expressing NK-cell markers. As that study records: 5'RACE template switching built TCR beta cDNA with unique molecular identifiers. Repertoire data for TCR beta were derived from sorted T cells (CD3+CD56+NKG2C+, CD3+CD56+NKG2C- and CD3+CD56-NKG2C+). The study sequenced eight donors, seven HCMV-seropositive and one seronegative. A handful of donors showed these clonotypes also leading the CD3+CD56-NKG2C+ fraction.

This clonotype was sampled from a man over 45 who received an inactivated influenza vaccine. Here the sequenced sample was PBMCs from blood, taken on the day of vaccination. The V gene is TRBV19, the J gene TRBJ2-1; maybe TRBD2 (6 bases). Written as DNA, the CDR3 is TGTGCCAGTAGTATAGATCGCGGGACGTTCAATGAGCAGTTCTTC. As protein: CASSIDRGTFNEQFF.